This T cell receptor (beta chain) was found in a study of cytomegalovirus exposure and HLA in healthy donors. This clone was found a few times. Its target is unknown. Study observations and caveats: A later look showed TCR association rates differing by HLA locus, highest for DRB1 and lowest for HLA-C. Reportedly, fewer N-insertions than the approximately 680-donor mean appeared in an Asian-associated ancestry cluster in a later analysis. More clonal expansion characterized HLA-associated TCR beta chains than equally common others in a later analysis. Being indistinguishable, some V segments were excluded, TRBV6-2 and TRBV6-3 among them.

The PCR employed 60 Vbeta primers together with 13 Jbeta primers. Libraries were prepared by immunoSEQ multiplex PCR; TCRdb keeps only in-frame clonotypes and omits some of them. Of about 90,000 clones in the sample, roughly 84% were seen once. The CDR3 runs to 13 residues. V was pared by 3 bases and J by 7 bases, with 4 bases of the junction left unmatched. CDR1 and CDR2 from the germline V gene are SQVTM and ANQGSEA. This chain uses TRBV29-1 with TRBJ2-3, with TRBD1 identical over 10 bases. The clonotype comes from a man aged 30-40 years in good health and CMV-seronegative. Sequenced material: PBMCs. This CDR3 reads CSVEGTGEYTQYF. The CDR3 DNA is TGCAGCGTTGAGGGGACAGGGGAATATACGCAGTATTTT.